This T cell receptor beta chain was sequenced during a study of CXCR3-negative and CXCR3-positive naive CD8 T cells. CDR1 and CDR2 from the germline V gene are SGHTA and FQGTGA. This CDR3 is built from 14 residues. Each TRB cDNA library was prepared by 5' RACE (with UMI labels). TCRdb reprocessed the 5' RACE reads and reports one entry per CDR3 protein, with no DNA. This sample's table has tens of thousands of distinct CDR3 sequences. Sequenced sample: naive CXCR3- CD8+ T cells from blood. Regarding subset: CD45RO-CCR7+CD27+CD95- naive CD8+ T cells lacking CXCR3 (TNR3-). The origin of this receptor is a human donor in good health. Some clones in this sample may be carry-over from other donors' samples. The V call is TRBV7-3, the J call TRBJ2-7; with no DNA, the TCRdb D assignment of TRBD2 cannot be verified. CDR3 residues: CASSPTGGSGEQYF.